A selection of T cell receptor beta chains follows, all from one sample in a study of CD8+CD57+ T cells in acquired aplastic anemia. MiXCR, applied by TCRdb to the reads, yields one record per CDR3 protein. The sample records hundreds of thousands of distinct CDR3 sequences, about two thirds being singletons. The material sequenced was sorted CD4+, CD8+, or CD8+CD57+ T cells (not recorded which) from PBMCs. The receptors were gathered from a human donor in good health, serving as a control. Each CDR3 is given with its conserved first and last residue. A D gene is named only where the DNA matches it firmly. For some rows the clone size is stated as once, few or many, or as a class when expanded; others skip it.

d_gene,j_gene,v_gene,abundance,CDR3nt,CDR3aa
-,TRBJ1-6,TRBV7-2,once,TGTGCCAGCAGCTTTGACGGGGCTGCACACCTCCTCTTT,CASSFDGAAHLLF
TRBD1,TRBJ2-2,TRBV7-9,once,TGTGCCAGCAGCGCTCAAGGGACAGGGAACACCGGGGAGCTGTTTTTT,CASSAQGTGNTGELFF
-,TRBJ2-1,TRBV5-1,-,TGCGCCAGCAGCTTCCAGGGATTAGCTCCCGATGAGCAGTTCTTC,CASSFQGLAPDEQFF
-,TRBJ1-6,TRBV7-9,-,TGTGCCAGCAGCAGGGCACGGGGCCATAATTGCCCCCTCCACTTT,CASSRARGHNCPLHF
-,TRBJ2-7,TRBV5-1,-,TGCGCCAGCAGCCCGGCTCGCGGCATCGGCGAGCAGTACTTC,CASSPARGIGEQYF
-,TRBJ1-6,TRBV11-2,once,TGTGCCAGCAGCTTATGGGAGGGGGGCTACGAGCAGCACTTT,CASSLWEGGYEQHF
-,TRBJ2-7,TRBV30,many,TGTGCCTGGTCTGGGAGTGACTGGGCGAGAGAGCAGTACTTC,CAWSGSDWAREQYF
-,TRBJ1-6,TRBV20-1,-,TGCAGTGCGCGAGGGGACTCACCCCTCCACTTT,CSARGDSPLHF
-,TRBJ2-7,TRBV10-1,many,TGCGCCAGCGTTACAGTGGAGCAGTACTTC,CASVTVEQYF
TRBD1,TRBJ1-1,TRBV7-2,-,TGTGCCAGACGCTCCCTTACAGGGGTCACTGAAGCTTTCTTT,CARRSLTGVTEAFF
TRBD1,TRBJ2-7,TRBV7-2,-,TGTGCCAGCAGCTGGTCCGGGACAGGAGCCTACGAGCAGTACTTC,CASSWSGTGAYEQYF
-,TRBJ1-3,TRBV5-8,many,TGTGCCAGCAGCTTGACATTTGGGGCGGCTGGAAACACCATATATTTT,CASSLTFGAAGNTIYF
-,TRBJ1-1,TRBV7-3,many,TGTGCCAGCAGCTTTAGCGAGAACACTGAAGCTTTCTTT,CASSFSENTEAFF
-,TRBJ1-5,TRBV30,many,TGTGCCTGCCAAGGGACATCTAATCAGCCCCAGCATTTT,CACQGTSNQPQHF
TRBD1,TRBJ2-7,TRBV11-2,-,TGTGCCAGCAGCTTAGTCTCCGGGACAGGGACCTACGAGCAGTACTTC,CASSLVSGTGTYEQYF
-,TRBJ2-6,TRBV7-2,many,TGTGCCAGCAGCTACAGTTCATCGTCTGGGGCCAACGTCCTGACTTTC,CASSYSSSSGANVLTF
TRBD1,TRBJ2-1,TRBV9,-,TGTGCCAGCAGCGCAACAGGGGGGATAAACACCATATTCTTC,CASSATGGINTIFF
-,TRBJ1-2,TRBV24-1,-,TGTGCCACCAGTGAAGGCACAATTAACTATGGCTACACCTTC,CATSEGTINYGYTF
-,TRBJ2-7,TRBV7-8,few,TGTGCCAGCAGCTTAGAGCAAACTTCCTACAATGAGCAGTTC,CASSLEQTSYNEQF
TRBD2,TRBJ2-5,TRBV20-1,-,TGCAGTGCTCCTAGCGGGGGGAAAGAGACCCAGTACTTC,CSAPSGGKETQYF
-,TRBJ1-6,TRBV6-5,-,TGCGCCAGAGCATGGGACACCTATAATTCACCCCTCCACTTT,CARAWDTYNSPLHF
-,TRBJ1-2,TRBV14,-,TGTGCCAGCAGTTTAGGGTCAGGGGACGAACGCTACACCTTC,CASSLGSGDERYTF
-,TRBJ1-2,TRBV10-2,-,TGCGCCAGCGGGGAACCACAGGGACCTAACTATGGCTACACCTTC,CASGEPQGPNYGYTF
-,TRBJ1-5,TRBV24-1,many,TGTGCCACCAGTGTCCAGCCCCAGCATTTT,CATSVQPQHF
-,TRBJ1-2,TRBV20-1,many,TGCAGTGTTTCCCCTCTAGACGGCTACACCTTC,CSVSPLDGYTF
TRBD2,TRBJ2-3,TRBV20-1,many,TGCAGCGATGAGCGGGGGGACACAGATACGCAGTATTTT,CSDERGDTDTQYF
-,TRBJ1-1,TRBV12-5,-,TGTGCTAGTGGTTTGGAACTGGGGGGGGCCTTGGGCACTGGAGCTTTCTTT,CASGLELGGALGTGAFF
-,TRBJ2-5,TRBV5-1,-,TGTGCCAGCAGCTCTAACACAAACACAGAGACCCAGTTTTTC,CASSSNTNTETQFF
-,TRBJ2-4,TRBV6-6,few,TGTGCCAGCAGTTACTCGAGGGCCAGGGAAAGAAACATTCAGTACTTC,CASSYSRARERNIQYF
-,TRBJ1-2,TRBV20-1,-,TGCAGTGCTAGAGGGGGGGATACGCAGTCGGACTATGGCTACACCTTC,CSARGGDTQSDYGYTF
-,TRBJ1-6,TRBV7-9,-,TGTGCCAGCAGCTTCCGCCAGAGCTCCTATAATTCACCCCTCCACTTT,CASSFRQSSYNSPLHF
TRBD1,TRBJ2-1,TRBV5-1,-,TGTGCCAGCAGCGCCGGACAGGGGGAAGGCAATGAGCAGTTCTTC,CASSAGQGEGNEQFF
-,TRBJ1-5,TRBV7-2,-,TGTGCCAGCAGCTTGTCCGGGACTAGCCAAGAGACCCATTTT,CASSLSGTSQETHF
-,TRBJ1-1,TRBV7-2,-,TGTGCCATCAGTGAGGCCGACAGGAACTATGGCTACACCTTCTTT,CAISEADRNYGYTFF
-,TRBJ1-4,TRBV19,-,TGTGCCAGTAGTGTTGGACAGCCCGAAAAACTGTTTTTT,CASSVGQPEKLFF
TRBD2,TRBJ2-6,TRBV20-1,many,TGCAGTGCTGAGCGGGGGGGTATCTCTGGGGCCAACGTCCTGACTTTC,CSAERGGISGANVLTF
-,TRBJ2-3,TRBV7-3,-,TGTAGCAACCGCAGGGTTTTTACAGATACGCAGTATTTT,CSNRRVFTDTQYF